This T cell receptor beta chain derives from a study of regulatory T cells in long-lasting Graves disease. Germline V lookup: CDR1 SGHRS, CDR2 YFSETQ. The CDR3 covers 16 residues. Study-wide results and caveats: Repertoires from persistent disease leaned toward TRBV28, TRBJ1-2 and TRBJ2-5.

With regard to this clonotype: Its target is not known. One end of the junction fails to match germline, which may point to a read error.

The time point was: newly diagnosed GD, antithyroid drugs for less than 3 months. PBMC-derived RNA was used for the TCR library. TCR beta libraries were built with iRepertoire HTBI primers and Arm-PCR of CDR3 regions. In TCRdb, the multiplex PCR reads were re-called with MiXCR into one record per CDR3 protein. This sample carries some 560,000 distinct CDR3 sequences, 16% of them seen once, and the ten largest clones take 20% to 30%. The sample also formed part of further work on T cells in Graves' hyperthyroidism and ophthalmopathy.

This sequence was found in a woman aged 40 to 65 with Graves disease. Sequences were derived from peripheral blood mononuclear cells (PBMCs), sampled at new diagnosis, from a patient treated with antithyroid drugs. The chain couples TRBV5-1 to TRBJ2-3, with D perhaps matching TRBD2 (6 bases). CDR3 DNA: TGTGCCAGCAGCCCGGGGGTACTTACTAGCACAGATACGCAGTATTTT. Amino acids: CASSPGVLTSTDTQYF.